This T cell receptor beta chain was identified in a study of regulatory T cells in long-lasting Graves disease. In its sample, this clonotype was seen a few times. The TCR beta library used iRepertoire HTBI primers with Arm-PCR amplification of CDR3. TCRdb fed the multiplex PCR reads into MiXCR, producing one record per CDR3 protein. The sample has about 540,000 distinct CDR3 sequences, 13% seen once. Time point of the sample: newly diagnosed GD, antithyroid drugs for less than 3 months. From PBMCs, RNA was extracted and then used to make the TCR library. An approximately 9-milliliter sample of peripheral blood was drawn into EDTA tubes. These data were likewise used in another study, on T cells in Graves' hyperthyroidism and ophthalmopathy.

Sequences were derived from peripheral blood mononuclear cells (PBMCs), sampled at new diagnosis, from a patient treated with antithyroid drugs. This TCR came from a man between 25 and 39 years old with Graves disease.

The CDR3 DNA reads TGTGCCAGCGCCCGACACCATAACGAAGCTTTCTTT. It is translated as CASARHHNEAFF. The rearrangement links TRBV12-3 or TRBV12-4 to TRBJ1-1; D call uncertain. With 8 bases removed from V and 8 bases from J, the gap between germline ends came to 15 bases. The CDR3 runs to 12 residues.